Below are 17 T cell receptor beta chains sequenced from a single sample in a study of cytomegalovirus exposure and HLA in healthy donors. Measured with immunoSEQ multiplex PCR; TCRdb has only the in-frame clones, and not every one. The table lists over 100,000 clones, about 88% of them singletons. Source material: PBMCs. The source is a woman aged 18 to 35 in good health and CMV-seronegative.

In regard to this clone: The same CDR3 is also encoded by other DNA sequences in this sample. This chain joins TRBV18 and TRBJ1-5; 7 bases map to TRBD1. Germline V lookup: CDR1 KGHSH, CDR2 LQKENI. Unmatched junction bases numbered 4, after V lost 6 bases and J lost 5 bases. The CDR3 length is 13 residues. In nucleotides, the CDR3 is TGTGCCAGCTCCCCCAGGGGGGATCAGCCCCAGCATTTT. As protein: CASSPRGDQPQHF.

The chain employs TRBV5-4 and TRBJ2-5, with D maybe TRBD1 (5 bases). From germline, CDR1 is SGHNT and CDR2 YYREEE (reference sequence). This CDR3 has 12 residues. Trimming removed 4 bases from V and 9 bases from J, with 13 bases in between. Here the CDR3 DNA reads TGTGCCAGCAGCCACGACAGTATCGCCCAGTACTTC. Protein: CASSHDSIAQYF.

The chain is built from TRBV28 and TRBJ1-1, with 8 positions matching TRBD1. CDR3 size: 12 residues. Trimming removed 7 bases from V and 4 bases from J; junction bases left unmatched: 2. Germline lookup yields CDR1 MDHEN and CDR2 SYDVKM. CDR3 region: CASKTGGTEAFF. The DNA of the CDR3 is TGTGCCAGCAAAACAGGGGGCACTGAAGCTTTCTTT.

The gene calls are TRBV25-1 and TRBJ1-4; D is ambiguous. The CDR3 extends over 14 amino acids. V was shortened by 0 bases and J by 6 bases, with 8 bases between the two germline ends. Germline V lookup: CDR1 MGHDK, CDR2 SYGVNS. CDR3 loop: CASSEYRNHEKLFF. The CDR3 region has the DNA TGTGCCAGCAGTGAATACAGGAATCATGAAAAACTGTTTTTT.

The table lists this clone with many counts. V and J are TRBV28 and TRBJ1-2, with D perhaps TRBD1 (5 bases). Germline values: CDR1 MDHEN, CDR2 SYDVKM. The CDR3 spans 12 residues. Trimming removed 5 bases at V and 8 bases at J, with 12 bases between. The CDR3 nucleotides read TGTGCCAGCAGTATAGGGGTAGGAGGCTACACCTTC. Its translation: CASSIGVGGYTF.

The gene calls are TRBV2 and TRBJ2-3; 7 positions match TRBD2. Germline CDR1 reads SNHLY; CDR2 reads FYNNEI. The length of the CDR3 is 13 residues. The V and J ends lost 7 bases and 6 bases, in that order; junction bases with no gene match: 7. The CDR3 nucleotides read TGTGCCAGCAACCGCGGGAGTGAGGATACGCAGTATTTT. Translation gives CASNRGSEDTQYF.

The chain has TRBV4-2 and TRBJ1-2; 9 positions match TRBD1. Germline V gene sequence: CDR1 LGHNA, CDR2 YNFKEQ. The CDR3 runs 15 residues. The J segment lost 6 bases and the V segment lost 2 bases, leaving 7 bases of the junction unmatched. In DNA form, the CDR3 reads TGTGCCAGCAGCCAATCCGGGACAGGGATCGATGGCTACACCTTC. Amino acids: CASSQSGTGIDGYTF.

The V and J genes are TRBV7-9 and TRBJ2-2; D unresolved. Germline V gene data show CDR1 as SEHNR and CDR2 as FQNEAQ (reference sequence). The V gene lost 1 base and the J gene lost 1 base, with 4 bases spanning the gap. The CDR3 has 14 residues. CDR3 in amino acids: CASSLGGNTGELFF. For the CDR3, the DNA is TGTGCCAGCAGCTTAGGCGGGAACACCGGGGAGCTGTTTTTT.

CDR3 DNA: TGTGCCAGCAGCGTCGACAGGGGCATGAACACTGAAGCTTTCTTT. Translation gives CASSVDRGMNTEAFF. The chain joins TRBV9 to TRBJ1-1, with TRBD1 matching 8 bases. CDR3 length: 15 residues. The trim removed 2 bases at V and 0 bases at J, leaving 3 bases unmatched. Germline V gives CDR1 SGDLS, CDR2 YYNGEE.

This chain links TRBV7-6 with TRBJ2-1, with 9 bases matching TRBD2. Germline loops: CDR1 SGHVS, CDR2 FNYEAQ. This CDR3 has 15 residues. V was clipped by 8 bases and J by 6 bases; unmatched bases: 11. This chain's CDR3 is CASGGGGASSNEQFF. For the CDR3, the DNA is TGTGCCAGCGGTGGCGGGGGGGCCTCGTCCAATGAGCAGTTCTTC.

V is TRBV6-1 and J is TRBJ1-2; D is unclear. Germline assignment: CDR1 MNHNS and CDR2 SASEGT. The CDR3 has 11 amino acids. V shed 3 bases and J shed 7 bases, with 6 bases lying between them. The CDR3 coding sequence is TGTGCCAGCAGTGATTCGGGTGGCTACACCTTC. Translating it yields CASSDSGGYTF.

This clone has a single count. The rearrangement links TRBV9 to TRBJ1-1; no definite D call. There are 14 residues in the CDR3. Germline lookup yields CDR1 SGDLS and CDR2 YYNGEE. V was clipped by 4 bases and J by 5 bases, with 15 bases between them. The CDR3 sequence: CASSIGGFGTEAFF. Written as DNA, the CDR3 is TGTGCCAGCAGCATCGGAGGGTTTGGGACTGAAGCTTTCTTT.

This sequence joins TRBV11-2 and TRBJ2-5, with D hard to call. Deletions cut 3 bases from V and 1 base from J, with 3 bases between. The V gene's germline CDR1 is SGHAT and CDR2 FQNNGV. The CDR3 is 12 amino acids. CDR3 protein: CASSLAQETQYF. In DNA, the CDR3 is TGTGCCAGCAGCTTGGCCCAAGAGACCCAGTACTTC.

The chain joins TRBV30 to TRBJ1-1; the D gene is possibly TRBD1 (6 bases). V was clipped by 2 bases and J by 5 bases, with 15 bases between them. Germline loops: CDR1 GTSNPN, CDR2 SVGIG (reference sequence). The CDR3 totals 14 residues. Here the CDR3 reads CAWSTYRDGTEAFF. DNA for the CDR3: TGTGCCTGGAGTACTTACAGGGATGGGACTGAAGCTTTCTTT.

The J gene is TRBJ1-5, the V gene TRBV27; 8 nucleotides align to TRBD1. Losses at the gene ends were 4 bases for V and 4 bases for J; bases not matched to a gene: 12. Germline CDR1 and CDR2: MNHEY and SMNVEV (reference sequence). CDR3 length equals 17 residues. In nucleotides, the CDR3 is TGTGCCAGCAGTTCGACCGGGACAGGCCTTTGGAATCAGCCCCAGCATTTT. Protein: CASSSTGTGLWNQPQHF.

The J gene is TRBJ1-1, the V gene TRBV7-9; D unclear. V dropped 7 bases and J dropped 7 bases, with 10 bases sitting between them. The CDR3 covers 11 residues. Germline CDR1 is SEHNR and CDR2 is FQNEAQ (reference sequence). The CDR3 loop reads CASNNIDEAFF. The CDR3 DNA follows: TGTGCCAGCAATAATATAGATGAAGCTTTCTTT.

The rearrangement joins TRBV7-3 to TRBJ2-2, with 11 bases matching TRBD2. The germline V gene encodes CDR1 SGHTA and CDR2 FQGTGA. This CDR3 is built from 15 residues. V gave up 5 bases and J gave up 4 bases; unmatched junction bases: 3. The CDR3 sequence: CASSTGTSGTGELFF. The CDR3 coding sequence is TGTGCCAGCAGCACCGGGACTAGCGGCACCGGGGAGCTGTTTTTT.